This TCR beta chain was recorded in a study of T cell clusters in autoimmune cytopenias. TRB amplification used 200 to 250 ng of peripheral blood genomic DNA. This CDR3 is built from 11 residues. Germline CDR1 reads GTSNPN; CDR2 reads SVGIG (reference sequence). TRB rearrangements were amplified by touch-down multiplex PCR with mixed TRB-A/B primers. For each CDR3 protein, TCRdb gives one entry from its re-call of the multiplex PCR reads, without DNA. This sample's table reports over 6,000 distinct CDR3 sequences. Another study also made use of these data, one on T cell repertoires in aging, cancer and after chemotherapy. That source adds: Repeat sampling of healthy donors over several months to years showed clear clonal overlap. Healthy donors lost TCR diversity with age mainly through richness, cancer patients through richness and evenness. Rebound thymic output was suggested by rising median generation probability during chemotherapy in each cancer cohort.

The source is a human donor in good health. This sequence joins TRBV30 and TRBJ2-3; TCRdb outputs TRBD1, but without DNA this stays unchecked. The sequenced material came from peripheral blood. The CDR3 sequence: CAWTGSDTQYF. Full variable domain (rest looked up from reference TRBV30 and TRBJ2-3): SQTIHQWPATLVQPVGSPLSLECTVEGTSNPNLYWYRQAAGRGLQLLFYSVGIGQISSEVPQNLSASRPQDRQFILSSKKLLLSDSGFYLCAWTGSDTQYFGPGTRLTVL.